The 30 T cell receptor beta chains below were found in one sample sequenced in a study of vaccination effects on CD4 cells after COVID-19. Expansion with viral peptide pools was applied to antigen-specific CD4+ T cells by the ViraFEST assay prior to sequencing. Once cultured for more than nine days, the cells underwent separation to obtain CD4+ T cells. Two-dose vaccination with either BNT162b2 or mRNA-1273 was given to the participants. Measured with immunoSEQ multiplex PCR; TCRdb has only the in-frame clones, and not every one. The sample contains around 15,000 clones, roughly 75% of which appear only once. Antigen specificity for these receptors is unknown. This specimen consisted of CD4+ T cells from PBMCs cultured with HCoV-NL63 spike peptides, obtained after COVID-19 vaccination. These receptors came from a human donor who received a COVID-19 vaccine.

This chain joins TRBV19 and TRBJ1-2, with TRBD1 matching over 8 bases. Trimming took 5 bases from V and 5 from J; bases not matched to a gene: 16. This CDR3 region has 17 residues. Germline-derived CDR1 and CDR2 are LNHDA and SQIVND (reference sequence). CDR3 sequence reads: CASSSSDRVNFPYGYTF. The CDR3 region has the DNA TGTGCCAGTAGTTCCTCGGACAGGGTGAATTTCCCTTATGGCTACACCTTC.

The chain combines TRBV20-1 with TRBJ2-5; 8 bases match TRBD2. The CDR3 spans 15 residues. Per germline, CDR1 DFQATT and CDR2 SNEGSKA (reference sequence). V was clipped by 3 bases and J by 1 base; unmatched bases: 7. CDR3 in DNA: TGCAGTGCTAGTACCCCCCTAGCGGGCCAAGAGACCCAGTACTTC. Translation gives CSASTPLAGQETQYF.

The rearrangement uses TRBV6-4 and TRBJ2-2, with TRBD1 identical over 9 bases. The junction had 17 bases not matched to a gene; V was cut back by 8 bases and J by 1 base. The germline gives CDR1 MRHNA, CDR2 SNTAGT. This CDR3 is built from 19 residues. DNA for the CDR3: TGTGCCAGCCGAAAATTCGGCAACAGGGGGCAGTTGAACACCGGGGAGCTGTTTTTT. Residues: CASRKFGNRGQLNTGELFF.

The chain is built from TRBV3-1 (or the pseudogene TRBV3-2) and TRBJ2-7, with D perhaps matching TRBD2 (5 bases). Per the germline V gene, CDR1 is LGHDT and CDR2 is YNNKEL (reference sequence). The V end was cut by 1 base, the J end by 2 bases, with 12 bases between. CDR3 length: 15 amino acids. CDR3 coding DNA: TGTGCCAGCAGCCAAGGCGGGTTGCTTACCTACGAGCAGTACTTC. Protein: CASSQGGLLTYEQYF.

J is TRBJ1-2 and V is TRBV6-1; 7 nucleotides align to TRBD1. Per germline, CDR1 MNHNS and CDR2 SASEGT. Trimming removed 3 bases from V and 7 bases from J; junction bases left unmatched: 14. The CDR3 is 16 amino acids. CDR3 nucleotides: TGTGCCAGCAGTGAGGGGGCGGACAGGCGCGGTGGTGGCTACACCTTC. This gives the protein CASSEGADRRGGGYTF.

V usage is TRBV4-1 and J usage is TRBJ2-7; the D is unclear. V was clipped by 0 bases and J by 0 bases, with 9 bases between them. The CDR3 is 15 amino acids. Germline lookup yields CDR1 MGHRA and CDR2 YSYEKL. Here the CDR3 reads CASSQEGFASYEQYF. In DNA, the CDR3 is TGCGCCAGCAGCCAAGAAGGGTTCGCCTCCTACGAGCAGTACTTC.

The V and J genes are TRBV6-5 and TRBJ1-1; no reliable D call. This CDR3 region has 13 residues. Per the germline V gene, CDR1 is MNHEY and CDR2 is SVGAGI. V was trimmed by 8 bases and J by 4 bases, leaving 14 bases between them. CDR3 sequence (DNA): TGTGCCAGCGCTGAGGGAATGTTCACTGAAGCTTTCTTT. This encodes CASAEGMFTEAFF.

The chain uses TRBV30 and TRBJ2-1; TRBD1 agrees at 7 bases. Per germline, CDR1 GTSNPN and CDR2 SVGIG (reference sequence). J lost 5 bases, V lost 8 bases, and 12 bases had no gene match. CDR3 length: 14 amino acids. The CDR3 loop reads CAGRTGRANNEQFF. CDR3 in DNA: TGTGCCGGAAGGACAGGACGAGCAAACAATGAGCAGTTCTTC.

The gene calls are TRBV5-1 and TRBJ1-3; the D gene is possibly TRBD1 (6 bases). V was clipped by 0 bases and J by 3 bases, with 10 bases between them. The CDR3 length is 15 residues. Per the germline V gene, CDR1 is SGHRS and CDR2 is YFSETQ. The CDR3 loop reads CASSLGGTSGNTIYF. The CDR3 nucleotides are TGCGCCAGCAGCTTGGGTGGGACAAGTGGAAACACCATATATTTT.

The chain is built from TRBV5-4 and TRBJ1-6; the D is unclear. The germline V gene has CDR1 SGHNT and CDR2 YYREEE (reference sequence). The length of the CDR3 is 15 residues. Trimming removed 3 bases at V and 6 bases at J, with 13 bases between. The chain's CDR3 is CASSSGAGGNSPLHF. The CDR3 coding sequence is TGTGCCAGCAGCTCGGGAGCCGGAGGTAATTCACCCCTCCACTTT.

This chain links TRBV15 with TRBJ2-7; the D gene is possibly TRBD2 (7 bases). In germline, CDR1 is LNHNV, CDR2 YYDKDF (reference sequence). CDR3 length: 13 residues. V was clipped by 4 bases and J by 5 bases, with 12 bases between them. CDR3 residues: CATSMGGGHEQYF. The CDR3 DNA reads TGTGCCACCAGCATGGGGGGGGGCCACGAGCAGTACTTC.

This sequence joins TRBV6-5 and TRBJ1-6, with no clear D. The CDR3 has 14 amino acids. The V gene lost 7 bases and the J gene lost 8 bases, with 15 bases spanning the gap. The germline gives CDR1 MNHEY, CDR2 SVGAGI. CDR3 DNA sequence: TGTGCCAGCATACCGAGACGGGCCGATTCACCCCTCCACTTT. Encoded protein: CASIPRRADSPLHF.

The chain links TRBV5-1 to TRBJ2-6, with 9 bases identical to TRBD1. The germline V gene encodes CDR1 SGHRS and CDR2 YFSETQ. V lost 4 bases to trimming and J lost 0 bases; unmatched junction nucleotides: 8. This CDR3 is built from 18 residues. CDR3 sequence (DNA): TGCGCCAGCAGCCCAAGGGACAGGGCCTACTCTGGGGCCAACGTCCTGACTTTC. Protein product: CASSPRDRAYSGANVLTF.

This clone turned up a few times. The CDR3 nucleotides are TGTGCCAGCCGTCAAGAGGCCCATAATTCACCCCTCCACTTT. This sequence encodes CASRQEAHNSPLHF. The V gene is TRBV9, the J gene TRBJ1-6; D gene uncertain. The ends were cut back, 7 bases at V and 5 bases at J, with 13 bases in the middle. This CDR3 region has 14 residues. The germline CDR1 and CDR2 sequences are SGDLS and YYNGEE.

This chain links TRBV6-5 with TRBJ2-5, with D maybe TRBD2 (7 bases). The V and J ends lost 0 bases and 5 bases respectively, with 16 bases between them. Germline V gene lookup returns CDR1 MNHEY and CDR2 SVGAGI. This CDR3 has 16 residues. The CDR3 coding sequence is TGTGCCAGCAGTTACTCAGGGGGGGTAGGTGGGGAGACCCAGTACTTC. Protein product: CASSYSGGVGGETQYF.

The CDR3 is CASSEELGAGYGYTF. The CDR3 bases are TGTGCCAGCAGTGAAGAGTTGGGGGCTGGCTATGGCTACACCTTC. V is TRBV6-4 and J is TRBJ1-2; possibly TRBD1 for D (6 bases). The V end was cut by 3 bases, the J end by 4 bases, with 15 bases between. The CDR3 totals 15 residues. Germline V gives CDR1 MRHNA, CDR2 SNTAGT.

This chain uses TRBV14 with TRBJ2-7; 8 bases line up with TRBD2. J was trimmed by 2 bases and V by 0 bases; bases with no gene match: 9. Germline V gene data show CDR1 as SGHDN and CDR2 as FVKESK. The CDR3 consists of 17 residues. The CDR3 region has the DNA TGTGCCAGCAGCCAAGAAAGTGTCGGACTAGCAGCCTACGAGCAGTACTTC. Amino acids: CASSQESVGLAAYEQYF.

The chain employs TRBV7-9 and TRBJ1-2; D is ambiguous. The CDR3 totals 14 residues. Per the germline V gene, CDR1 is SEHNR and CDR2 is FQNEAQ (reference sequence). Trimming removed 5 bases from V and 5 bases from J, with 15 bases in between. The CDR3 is CASSLRGSRYGYTF. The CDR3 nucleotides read TGTGCCAGCAGCCTGCGAGGCAGTCGGTATGGCTACACCTTC.

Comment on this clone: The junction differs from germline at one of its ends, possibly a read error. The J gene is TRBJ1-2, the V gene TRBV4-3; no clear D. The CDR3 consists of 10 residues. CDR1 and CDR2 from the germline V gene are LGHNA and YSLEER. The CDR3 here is CASSQDGYTF. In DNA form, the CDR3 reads TGCGCCAGCAGCCAAGATGGGTACACCTTC.

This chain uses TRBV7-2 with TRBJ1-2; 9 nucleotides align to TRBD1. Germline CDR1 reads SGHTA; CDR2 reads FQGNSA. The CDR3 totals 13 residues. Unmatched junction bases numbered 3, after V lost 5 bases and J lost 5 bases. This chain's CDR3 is CASSPGTGYGYTF. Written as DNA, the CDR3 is TGTGCCAGCAGCCCCGGGACAGGGTATGGCTACACCTTC.

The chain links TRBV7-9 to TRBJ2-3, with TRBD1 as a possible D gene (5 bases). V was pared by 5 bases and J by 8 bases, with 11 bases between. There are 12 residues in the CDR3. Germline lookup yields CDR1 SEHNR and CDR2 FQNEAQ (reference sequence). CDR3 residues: CASSQAQGTQYF. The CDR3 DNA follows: TGTGCCAGCAGCCAGGCCCAGGGTACGCAGTATTTT.

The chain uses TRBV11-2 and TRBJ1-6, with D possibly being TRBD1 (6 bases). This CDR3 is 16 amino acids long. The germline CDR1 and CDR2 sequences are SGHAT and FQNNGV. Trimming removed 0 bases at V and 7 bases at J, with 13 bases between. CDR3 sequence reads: CASSLDFEGGNSPLHF. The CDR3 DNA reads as TGTGCCAGCAGCTTAGATTTCGAGGGGGGCAATTCACCCCTCCACTTT.

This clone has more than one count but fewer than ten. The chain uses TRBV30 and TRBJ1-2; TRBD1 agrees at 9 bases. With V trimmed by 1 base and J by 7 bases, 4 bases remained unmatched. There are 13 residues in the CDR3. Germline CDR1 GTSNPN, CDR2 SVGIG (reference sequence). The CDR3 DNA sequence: TGTGCCTGGAGTGCCACGGACAGGGGTGGCTACACCTTC. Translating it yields CAWSATDRGGYTF.

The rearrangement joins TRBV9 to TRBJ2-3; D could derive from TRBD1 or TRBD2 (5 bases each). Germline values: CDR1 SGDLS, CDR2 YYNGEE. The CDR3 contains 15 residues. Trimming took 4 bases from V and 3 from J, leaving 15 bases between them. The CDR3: CASSPAGTVTDTQYF. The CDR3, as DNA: TGTGCCAGCAGCCCCGCCGGGACGGTAACAGATACGCAGTATTTT.

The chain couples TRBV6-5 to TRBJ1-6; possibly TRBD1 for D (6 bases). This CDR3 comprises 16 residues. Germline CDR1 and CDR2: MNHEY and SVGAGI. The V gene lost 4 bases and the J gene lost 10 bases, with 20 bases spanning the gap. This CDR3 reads CASSFLGGTPGSPLHF. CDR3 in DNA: TGTGCCAGCAGTTTTTTAGGGGGGACCCCCGGATCACCCCTCCACTTT.

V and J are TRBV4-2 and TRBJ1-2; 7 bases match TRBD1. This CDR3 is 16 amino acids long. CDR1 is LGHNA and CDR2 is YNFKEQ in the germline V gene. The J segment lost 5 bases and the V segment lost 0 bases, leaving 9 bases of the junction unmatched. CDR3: CASSQDRDSGIYGYTF. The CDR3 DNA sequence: TGTGCCAGCAGCCAAGACCGGGACAGCGGGATTTATGGCTACACCTTC.

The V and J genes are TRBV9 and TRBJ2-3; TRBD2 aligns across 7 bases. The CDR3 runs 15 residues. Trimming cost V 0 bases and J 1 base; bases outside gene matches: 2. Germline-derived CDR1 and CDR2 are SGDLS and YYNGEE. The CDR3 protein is CASSVGEGGTDTQYF. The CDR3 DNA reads TGTGCCAGCAGCGTAGGGGAGGGTGGCACAGATACGCAGTATTTT. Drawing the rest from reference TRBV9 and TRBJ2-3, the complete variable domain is DSGVTQTPKHLITATGQRVTLRCSPRSGDLSVYWYQQSLDQGLQFLIQYYNGEERAKGNILERFSAQQFPDLHSELNLSSLELGDSALYFCASSVGEGGTDTQYFGPGTRLTVL.

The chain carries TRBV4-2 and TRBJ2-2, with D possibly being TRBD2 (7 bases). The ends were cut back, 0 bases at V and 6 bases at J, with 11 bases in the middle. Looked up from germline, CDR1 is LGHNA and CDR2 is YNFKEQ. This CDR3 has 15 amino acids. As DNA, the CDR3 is TGTGCCAGCAGCCAAGAGGAGGGGGGGCCCGGGGAGCTGTTTTTT. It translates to CASSQEEGGPGELFF.

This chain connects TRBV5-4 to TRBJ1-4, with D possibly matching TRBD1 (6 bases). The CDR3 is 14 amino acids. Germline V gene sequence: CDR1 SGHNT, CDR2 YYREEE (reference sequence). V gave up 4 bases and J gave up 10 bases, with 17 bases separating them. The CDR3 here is CASSPQGPEAKLFF. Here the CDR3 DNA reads TGTGCCAGCAGCCCGCAGGGGCCGGAAGCAAAACTGTTTTTT.

CDR3 in amino acids: CASSSPRDSLLALHF. Here the CDR3 DNA reads TGTGCCAGCAGCTCTCCCCGGGACAGTCTATTAGCCCTCCACTTT. The rearrangement joins TRBV5-5 to TRBJ1-6, with 7 bases matching TRBD1. Germline assignment: CDR1 SGHKS and CDR2 YYEKEE (reference sequence). With 3 bases clipped from V and 14 bases from J, the junction kept 14 bases outside the gene matches. The CDR3 spans 15 residues.